These T cell receptor beta chains were read from a single sample in a study of OX40 agonist ivuxolimab in advanced cancers. Clones were sequenced by immunoSEQ multiplex PCR, and TCRdb holds only the in-frame ones, with some missing. The sample has roughly 56,000 clones; less than 90% are singletons. This specimen consisted of CD4+ or CD8+ T cells sorted from blood, obtained in a trial of the OX40 agonist ivuxolimab. Receptor source: an adult with an advanced solid tumor such as melanoma, head and neck, liver or kidney cancer. The CDR3 runs from the conserved cysteine through the conserved F or W. Each record gives: clone size, J gene, D gene, V gene, CDR3 protein, CDR3 DNA. A D gene is named only where the DNA matches it firmly. Size values are once, few and many counts, or a class for expanded clones, and some rows have none.

size: .
J: TRBJ2-1
D: .
V: TRBV27
CDR3: CASSPFTSSLWEQFF
DNA: TGTGCCAGCAGCCCCTTCACTAGTTCCCTTTGGGAGCAGTTCTTC

size: .
J: TRBJ1-6
D: TRBD1
V: TRBV7-3
CDR3: CASSFSGQGNSPLHF
DNA: TGTGCCAGCAGCTTTTCCGGACAGGGTAATTCACCCCTCCACTTT

size: .
J: TRBJ2-1
D: TRBD2
V: TRBV9
CDR3: CASSVGLAGGYNEQFF
DNA: TGTGCCAGCAGCGTGGGACTAGCGGGAGGCTACAATGAGCAGTTCTTC

size: .
J: TRBJ1-1
D: TRBD1
V: TRBV5-6
CDR3: CASSKGAVNTEAFF
DNA: TGTGCCAGCAGCAAGGGGGCAGTGAACACTGAAGCTTTCTTT

size: .
J: TRBJ2-7
D: .
V: TRBV19
CDR3: CASGTAASEQYF
DNA: TGTGCCAGTGGAACAGCGGCGAGCGAGCAGTACTTC

size: few
J: TRBJ2-3
D: .
V: TRBV9
CDR3: CASSGTGTSTDTQYF
DNA: TGTGCCAGCAGCGGAACAGGGACCAGCACAGATACGCAGTATTTT

size: .
J: TRBJ2-7
D: .
V: TRBV30
CDR3: CAWSKTQRDEQYF
DNA: TGTGCCTGGAGTAAGACCCAGAGGGACGAGCAGTACTTC

size: .
J: TRBJ1-5
D: .
V: TRBV19
CDR3: CASSIDRGNQPQHF
DNA: TGTGCCAGTAGTATCGACCGAGGCAATCAGCCCCAGCATTTT

size: .
J: TRBJ1-3
D: .
V: TRBV27
CDR3: CASKSLSSGNTIYF
DNA: TGTGCCAGCAAATCCTTGAGCTCTGGAAACACCATATATTTT

size: .
J: TRBJ2-2
D: .
V: TRBV7-9
CDR3: CASSHVRGVNTGELFF
DNA: TGTGCCAGCAGCCATGTCCGGGGCGTGAACACCGGGGAGCTGTTTTTT

size: .
J: TRBJ2-1
D: .
V: TRBV4-1
CDR3: CASSPFLEGKEQFF
DNA: TGCGCCAGCAGCCCATTCCTCGAGGGCAAGGAGCAGTTCTTC

size: .
J: TRBJ2-7
D: TRBD2
V: TRBV4-1
CDR3: CASSQDTPSGRAYEQYF
DNA: TGCGCCAGCAGCCAAGATACCCCTAGCGGGAGGGCCTACGAGCAGTACTTC

size: .
J: TRBJ1-1
D: .
V: TRBV19
CDR3: CASSRRDGSGGEAFF
DNA: TGTGCCAGTAGTAGGCGGGACGGGTCTGGGGGAGAAGCTTTCTTT

size: .
J: TRBJ1-4
D: .
V: TRBV5-1
CDR3: CASRSGEKLFF
DNA: TGCGCCAGCAGGTCAGGGGAAAAACTGTTTTTT

size: .
J: TRBJ1-2
D: .
V: TRBV18
CDR3: CASSREHLRNGYTF
DNA: TGTGCCAGCTCACGGGAGCACCTCAGGAATGGCTACACCTTC

size: .
J: TRBJ2-7
D: .
V: TRBV2
CDR3: CASSVQGYEQYF
DNA: TGTGCCAGCAGCGTACAGGGATACGAGCAGTACTTC

size: once
J: TRBJ2-2
D: TRBD1
V: TRBV11-1
CDR3: CASSPRDRHTGELFF
DNA: TGTGCCAGCAGCCCCCGGGACAGACACACCGGGGAGCTGTTTTTT

size: .
J: TRBJ2-2
D: .
V: TRBV6-1
CDR3: CASIQGLEPGELFF
DNA: TGTGCCAGCATTCAGGGGCTTGAGCCCGGGGAGCTGTTTTTT

size: few
J: TRBJ1-2
D: TRBD1
V: TRBV30
CDR3: CALDRARGYTF
DNA: TGTGCCTTGGACAGGGCTAGGGGCTACACCTTC

size: .
J: TRBJ2-2
D: .
V: TRBV9
CDR3: CASSKQGRSTGELFF
DNA: TGTGCCAGCAGTAAACAGGGACGGTCGACCGGGGAGCTGTTTTTT

size: .
J: TRBJ2-7
D: TRBD2
V: TRBV7-9
CDR3: CASSTGRAGEPYEQYF
DNA: TGTGCCAGCAGCACAGGGCGAGCGGGGGAACCCTACGAGCAGTACTTC

size: few
J: TRBJ2-7
D: .
V: TRBV7-9
CDR3: CASRLTDEQYF
DNA: TGTGCCAGCAGGCTGACTGACGAGCAGTACTTC

size: .
J: TRBJ1-4
D: .
V: TRBV7-8
CDR3: CASSQRLGTNEKLFF
DNA: TGTGCCAGCAGCCAACGGTTGGGGACTAATGAAAAACTGTTTTTT

size: .
J: TRBJ2-3
D: TRBD2
V: TRBV30
CDR3: CAWGGGPASGDTQYF
DNA: TGTGCCTGGGGAGGGGGTCCGGCTAGCGGGGATACGCAGTATTTT

size: .
J: TRBJ2-7
D: TRBD1
V: TRBV28
CDR3: CASSPIGTGVLSGYEQYF
DNA: TGTGCCAGCAGTCCTATAGGGACAGGGGTTCTAAGTGGCTACGAGCAGTACTTC

size: .
J: TRBJ2-2
D: .
V: TRBV2
CDR3: CASSGDHTGELFF
DNA: TGTGCCAGCAGTGGGGATCACACCGGGGAGCTGTTTTTT